A single sample is the source of the 12 T cell receptor beta chains below, sequenced in a study of T cell changes during pregnancy in multiple sclerosis (dated by TCRdb to about 2019). Libraries were constructed by the immunoSEQ multiplex PCR assay. TCRdb retrieved this table from immuneACCESS and kept in-frame rearrangements only. Not all clones are present; in checked studies, unresolved V genes account for under half, and no reason is known for the remainder. The sample yields around 72,000 clones; over 80% were counted once. The ten largest clones add up to 0.43% of the sample. Sequenced material: CD4+ T cells from peripheral blood mononuclear cells, taken before pregnancy. These TCRs come from a female donor with multiple sclerosis, enrolled in a pregnancy study.

V is TRBV7-9 and J is TRBJ2-1; the match to TRBD2 covers 9 bases. Per the germline V gene, CDR1 is SEHNR and CDR2 is FQNEAQ (reference sequence). This CDR3 is 18 amino acids long. V was pared by 1 base and J by 1 base, with 8 bases of the junction left unmatched. CDR3 sequence (DNA): TGTGCCAGCAGCTTAGTGGCTAGCGGGGTAGTATCCTACAATGAGCAGTTCTTC. Residues: CASSLVASGVVSYNEQFF.

The chain has TRBV10-3 and TRBJ2-4, with 8 bases fitting TRBD1. After removal of 3 bases from V and 11 bases from J, the junction contained 15 bases not matched to a gene. The germline gives CDR1 ENHRY, CDR2 SYGVKD. The CDR3 consists of 16 residues. The CDR3 sequence is CAISDNPQGARGVQYF. The CDR3 DNA reads TGTGCCATCAGTGACAACCCGCAGGGGGCCCGAGGGGTTCAGTACTTC.

The chain joins TRBV6-1 to TRBJ2-7; the match to TRBD2 covers 7 bases. The CDR3 has 15 residues. V trimming: 3 bases; J trimming: 5 bases; junction bases outside the gene matches: 10. Germline values: CDR1 MNHNS, CDR2 SASEGT. The CDR3 region is CASSDPSGGRDEQYF. As DNA, the CDR3 is TGTGCCAGCAGTGACCCATCTGGAGGGAGGGACGAGCAGTACTTC.

This clone has a single count. The chain couples TRBV4-2 to TRBJ2-2; TRBD2 matches at 12 bases. This CDR3 contains 16 residues. V lost 1 base, J lost 4 bases, and 1 base stayed unmatched. Germline CDR1 is LGHNA and CDR2 is YNFKEQ. The CDR3 DNA reads as TGTGCCAGCAGCCAAGTGGGACTAGCGGGCACCGGGGAGCTGTTTTTT. It is translated as CASSQVGLAGTGELFF.

The table lists this clone with a count of one. The DNA for the CDR3 is TGCGCCAGCAGCCTCCAGGGTCCGGATACCTCCTACGAGCAGTACTTC. Its protein product is CASSLQGPDTSYEQYF. V usage is TRBV5-1 and J usage is TRBJ2-7; possibly TRBD1 for D (5 bases). Germline CDR1 and CDR2: SGHRS and YFSETQ. V lost 4 bases, J lost 0 bases, and 17 bases lay in between. The CDR3 extends over 16 amino acids.

This chain joins TRBV28 and TRBJ1-3; D ambiguous. Germline CDR1 and CDR2: MDHEN and SYDVKM. The CDR3 extends over 15 amino acids. The germline V and J ends were trimmed by 2 bases and 0 bases, with 8 bases remaining between them. The CDR3 is CASSLERSSGNTIYF. The CDR3 nucleotides read TGTGCCAGCAGTTTAGAGCGGAGCTCTGGAAACACCATATATTTT. The whole variable domain, remainder taken from reference TRBV28 and TRBJ1-3, is DVKVTQSSRYLVKRTGEKVFLECVQDMDHENMFWYRQDPGLGLRLIYFSYDVKMKEKGDIPEGYSVSREKKERFSLILESASTNQTSMYLCASSLERSSGNTIYFGEGSWLTVV.

This clone was detected only a few times. The V and J genes are TRBV5-1 and TRBJ1-1, with TRBD1 as a possible D gene (6 bases). Per germline, CDR1 SGHRS and CDR2 YFSETQ. This CDR3 has 14 amino acids. V shed 1 base and J shed 2 bases, with 9 bases lying between them. DNA of the CDR3: TGCGCCAGCAGCTTGAGGACAGATAACACTGAAGCTTTCTTT. This codes for CASSLRTDNTEAFF.

This rearrangement joins TRBV5-4 to TRBJ2-5, with 9 bases identical to TRBD2. There are 14 residues in the CDR3. Germline loops: CDR1 SGHNT, CDR2 YYREEE (reference sequence). V lost 4 bases to trimming and J lost 5 bases; unmatched junction nucleotides: 6. The CDR3 nucleotides are TGTGCCAGCAGCCCGCCTAGCGGGGTGGAGACCCAGTACTTC. This encodes CASSPPSGVETQYF.

V is TRBV2 and J is TRBJ1-2; 7 nucleotides align to TRBD1. The CDR3 consists of 13 residues. V gave up 6 bases and J gave up 4 bases; unmatched junction bases: 5. CDR1 is SNHLY and CDR2 is FYNNEI in the germline V gene. DNA for the CDR3: TGTGCCAGCAGGAGACAGGGTACCTATGGCTACACCTTC. Translation: CASRRQGTYGYTF.

The chain recombines TRBV15 with TRBJ2-1; 7 bases line up with TRBD2. The CDR3 runs to 16 residues. V lost 5 bases, J lost 2 bases, and 9 bases stayed unmatched. Germline values: CDR1 LNHNV, CDR2 YYDKDF (reference sequence). DNA of the CDR3: TGTGCCACCAGCCCCCCTGGGAGGGAACCCTACAATGAGCAGTTCTTC. This translates into CATSPPGREPYNEQFF.

The J gene is TRBJ2-3, the V gene TRBV6-1; TRBD2 matches 10 bases. Losses at the gene ends were 3 bases for V and 2 bases for J; bases not matched to a gene: 8. Germline loops: CDR1 MNHNS, CDR2 SASEGT. CDR3 length equals 17 residues. CDR3 DNA: TGTGCCAGCAGTGAGCGATCTAGCGGGAGTATCACAGATACGCAGTATTTT. Its translation is CASSERSSGSITDTQYF.

This chain joins TRBV6-1 and TRBJ1-2; a weak D match, TRBD1 (6 bases). Trimming pared 2 bases from V and 6 bases from J, leaving 16 bases between. The CDR3 sequence is 15 residues long. CDR1 MNHNS and CDR2 SASEGT come from the germline V gene. In DNA form, the CDR3 reads TGTGCCAGCAGTGAAAGATCAGGGGCCCGAGATGGCTACACCTTC. Protein: CASSERSGARDGYTF.